This record covers a single TCR beta chain. Its matching antigen is unknown. CDR1 SEHNR and CDR2 FQNEAQ come from the germline V gene (reference sequence). Germline trimming cut 1 base from V and 8 bases from J; bases unmatched to any gene: 7. The CDR3 is 14 residues long. The source of the sample is a study of chemoradiotherapy in HPV16-positive cancers. Looking at the study overall: A couple of HPV16-positive patients' cells yielded candidate HPV-specific clones and common motifs.

The table came from immunoSEQ multiplex PCR; TCRdb's copy has only in-frame clones and leaves some out. Of over 30,000 clones listed, around 87% are singletons. Findings of the study overall: Candidate HPV-specific clones and E7-related TCR motifs grew in tumor during treatment.

The TCR was taken from a human donor with HPV-associated anogenital cancer. The sample here was blood, taken from a patient who underwent chemoradiotherapy. The V gene is TRBV7-9, the J gene TRBJ1-2, with 7 bases fitting TRBD1. DNA for the CDR3: TGTGCCAGCAGCTTAGTTCAGGGGGAAGGAGGCTACACCTTC. It translates to CASSLVQGEGGYTF.